This TCR beta chain was recovered during a study of blood T cell repertoires in COVID-19. For the study at large: The origin of the acute and convalescent COVID-19 samples was the United States, Italy and Spain. PBMCs, B-cell-depleted T cells, or T cells were the source of the cDNA or gDNA that made up the material.

In the authors' workflow: Amplifying reference gene primers gave estimates of nucleated cell counts. The table came from immunoSEQ multiplex PCR; TCRdb's copy has only in-frame clones and leaves some out. That table furnishes V, J and clone size, whereas the DNA furnished D and trimming. The sample includes around 99,000 clones, roughly 88% seen only once; the top ten take 6.8%. The germline V gene encodes CDR1 MGHDK and CDR2 SYGVNS. CDR3 size: 18 residues. The J segment lost 2 bases and the V segment lost 3 bases, leaving 13 bases of the junction unmatched. This chain connects TRBV25-1 to TRBJ2-5; 9 bases fit TRBD2. The sample consisted of peripheral blood. This receptor was obtained from a man aged 45-60 years with active or convalescent COVID-19. The CDR3 nucleotides read TGTGCCAGCAGTGATTGGGGAGGGTTTGCGGGAGGGCAAGAGACCCAGTACTTC. Translating gives CASSDWGGFAGGQETQYF.